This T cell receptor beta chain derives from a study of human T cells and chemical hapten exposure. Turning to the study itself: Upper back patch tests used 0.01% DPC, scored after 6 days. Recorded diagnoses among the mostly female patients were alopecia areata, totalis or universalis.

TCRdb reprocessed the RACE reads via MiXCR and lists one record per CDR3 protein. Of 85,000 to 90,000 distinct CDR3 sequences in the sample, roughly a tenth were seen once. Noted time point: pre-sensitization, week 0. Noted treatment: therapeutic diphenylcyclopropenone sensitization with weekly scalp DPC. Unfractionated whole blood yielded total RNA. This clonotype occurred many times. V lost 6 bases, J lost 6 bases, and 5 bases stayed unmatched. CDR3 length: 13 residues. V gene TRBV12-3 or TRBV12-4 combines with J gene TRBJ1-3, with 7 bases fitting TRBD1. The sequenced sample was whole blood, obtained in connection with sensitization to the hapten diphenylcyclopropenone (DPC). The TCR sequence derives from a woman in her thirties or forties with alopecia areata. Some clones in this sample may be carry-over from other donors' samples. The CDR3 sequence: CASRDRVENTIYF. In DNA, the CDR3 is TGTGCCAGCAGAGACAGGGTTGAAAACACCATATATTTT.